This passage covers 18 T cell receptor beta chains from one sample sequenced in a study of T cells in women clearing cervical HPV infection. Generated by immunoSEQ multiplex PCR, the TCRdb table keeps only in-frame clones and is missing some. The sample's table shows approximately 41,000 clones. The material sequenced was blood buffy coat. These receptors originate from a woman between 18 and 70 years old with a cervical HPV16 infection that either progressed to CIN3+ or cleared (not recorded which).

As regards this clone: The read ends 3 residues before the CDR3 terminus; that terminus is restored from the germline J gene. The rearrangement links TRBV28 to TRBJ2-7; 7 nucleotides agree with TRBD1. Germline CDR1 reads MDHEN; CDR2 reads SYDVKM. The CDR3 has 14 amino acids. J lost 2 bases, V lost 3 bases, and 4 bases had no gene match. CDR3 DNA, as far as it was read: TGTGCCAGCAGTTTGGGGGACAGAGCCTACGAG. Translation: CASSLGDRAYE. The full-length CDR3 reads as CASSLGDRAYEQYF.

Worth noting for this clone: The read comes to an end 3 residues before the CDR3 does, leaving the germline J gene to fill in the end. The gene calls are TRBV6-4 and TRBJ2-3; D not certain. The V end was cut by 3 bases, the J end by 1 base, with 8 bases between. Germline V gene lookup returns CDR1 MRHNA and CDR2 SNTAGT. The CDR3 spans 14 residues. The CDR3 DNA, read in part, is TGTGCCAGCAGTGATGGGCAGGGCACAGATACG. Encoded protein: CASSDGQGTDT. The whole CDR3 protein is CASSDGQGTDTQYF.

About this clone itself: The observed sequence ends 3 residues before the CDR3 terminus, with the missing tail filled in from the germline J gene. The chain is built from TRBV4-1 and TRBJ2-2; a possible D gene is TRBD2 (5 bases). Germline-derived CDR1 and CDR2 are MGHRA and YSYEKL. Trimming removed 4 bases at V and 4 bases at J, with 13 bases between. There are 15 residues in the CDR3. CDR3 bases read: TGCGCCAGCAGCCTTGGAGCGGTACTCACCGGGGAG. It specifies CASSLGAVLTGE. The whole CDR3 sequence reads CASSLGAVLTGELFF.

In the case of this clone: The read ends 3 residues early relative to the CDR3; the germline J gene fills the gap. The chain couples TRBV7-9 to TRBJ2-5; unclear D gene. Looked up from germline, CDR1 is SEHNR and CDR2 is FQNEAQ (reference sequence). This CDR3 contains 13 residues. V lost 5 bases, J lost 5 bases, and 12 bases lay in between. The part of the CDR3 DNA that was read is TGTGCCAGCAGCCTAACCCCAAAGGAGACC. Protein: CASSLTPKET. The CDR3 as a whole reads CASSLTPKETQYF.

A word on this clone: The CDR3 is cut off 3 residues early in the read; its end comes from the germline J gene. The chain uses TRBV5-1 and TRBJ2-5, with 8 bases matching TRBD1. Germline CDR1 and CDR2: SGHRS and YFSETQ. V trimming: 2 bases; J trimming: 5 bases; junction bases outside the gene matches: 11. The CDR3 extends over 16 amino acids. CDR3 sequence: CASSFNPQGVGETQYF. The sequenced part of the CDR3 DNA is TGCGCCAGCAGCTTTAACCCACAGGGGGTCGGGGAGACC. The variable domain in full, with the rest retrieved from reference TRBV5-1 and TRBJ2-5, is KAGVTQTPRYLIKTRGQQVTLSCSPISGHRSVSWYQQTPGQGLQFLFEYFSETQRNKGNFPGRFSGRQFSNSRSEMNVSTLELGDSALYLCASSFNPQGVGETQYFGPGTRLLVL.

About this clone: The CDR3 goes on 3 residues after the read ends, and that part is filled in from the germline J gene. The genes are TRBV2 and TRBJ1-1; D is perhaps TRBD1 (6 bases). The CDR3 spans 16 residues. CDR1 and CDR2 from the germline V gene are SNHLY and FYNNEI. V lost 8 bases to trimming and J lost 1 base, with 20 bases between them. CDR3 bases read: TGTGCCAGCTGGATCTCATCGGGACATTCGAACACTGAA. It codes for CASWISSGHSNTE. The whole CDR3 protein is CASWISSGHSNTEAFF.

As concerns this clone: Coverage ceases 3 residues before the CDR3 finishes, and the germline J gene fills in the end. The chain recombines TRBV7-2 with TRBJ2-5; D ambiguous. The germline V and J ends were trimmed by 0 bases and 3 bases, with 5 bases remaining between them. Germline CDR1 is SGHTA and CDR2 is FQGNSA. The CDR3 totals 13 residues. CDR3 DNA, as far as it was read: TGTGCCAGCAGCTTAGCCCCCAAAGAGACC. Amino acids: CASSLAPKET. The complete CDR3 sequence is CASSLAPKETQYF.

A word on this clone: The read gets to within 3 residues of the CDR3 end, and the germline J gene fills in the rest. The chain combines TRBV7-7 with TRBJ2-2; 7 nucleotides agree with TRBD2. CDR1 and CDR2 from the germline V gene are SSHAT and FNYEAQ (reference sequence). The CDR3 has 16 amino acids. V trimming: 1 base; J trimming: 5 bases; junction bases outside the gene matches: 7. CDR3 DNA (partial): TGTGCCAGCAGCTTAGGCTCTAGCGGATATACCGGGGAG. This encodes CASSLGSSGYTGE. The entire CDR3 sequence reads CASSLGSSGYTGELFF.

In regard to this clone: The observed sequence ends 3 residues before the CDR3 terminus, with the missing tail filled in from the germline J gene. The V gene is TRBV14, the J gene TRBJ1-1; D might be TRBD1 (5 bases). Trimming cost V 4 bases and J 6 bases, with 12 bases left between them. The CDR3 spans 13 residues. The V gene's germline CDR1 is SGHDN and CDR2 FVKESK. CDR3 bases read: TGTGCCAGCAGCCCCTGGTCGGGGGCTGAA. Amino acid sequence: CASSPWSGAE. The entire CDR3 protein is CASSPWSGAEAFF. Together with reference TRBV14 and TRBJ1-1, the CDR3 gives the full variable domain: EAGVTQFPSHSVIEKGQTVTLRCDPISGHDNLYWYRRVMGKEIKFLLHFVKESKQDESGMPNNRFLAERTGGTYSTLKVQPAELEDSGVYFCASSPWSGAEAFFGQGTRLTVV.

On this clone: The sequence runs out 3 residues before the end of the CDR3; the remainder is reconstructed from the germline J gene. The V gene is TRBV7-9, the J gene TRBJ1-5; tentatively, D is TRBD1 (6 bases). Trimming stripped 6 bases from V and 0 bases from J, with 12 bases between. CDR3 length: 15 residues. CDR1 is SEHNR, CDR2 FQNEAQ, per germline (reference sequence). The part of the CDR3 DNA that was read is TGTGCCAGCAGTCCCGGGACACATAGCAATCAGCCC. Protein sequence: CASSPGTHSNQP. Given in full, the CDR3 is CASSPGTHSNQPQHF.

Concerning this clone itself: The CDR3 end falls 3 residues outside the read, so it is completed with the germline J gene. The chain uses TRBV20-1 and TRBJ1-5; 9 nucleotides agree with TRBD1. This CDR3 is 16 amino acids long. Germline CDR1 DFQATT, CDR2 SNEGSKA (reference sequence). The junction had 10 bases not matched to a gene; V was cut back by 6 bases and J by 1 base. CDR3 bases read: TGCAGTGCCTTACAGGGGGCGCGAGGAAGCAATCAGCCC. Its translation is CSALQGARGSNQP. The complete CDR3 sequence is CSALQGARGSNQPQHF.

The chain's CDR3 is CSAEGQGNYGYTF. Partial CDR3 DNA: TGCAGTGCTGAAGGACAGGGTAACTATGGC. The V call is TRBV20-1, the J call TRBJ1-2; 8 bases are a match to TRBD1. From the germline J gene comes the end of the CDR3, since the read stops 3 residues before it. The CDR3 is 13 residues long. Germline V gives CDR1 DFQATT, CDR2 SNEGSKA (reference sequence). V shed 5 bases and J 1 base; nucleotides not matched to a gene: 3.

The CDR3 DNA, read in part, is TGTGCCAGCAGTTTACCCCAGGGTGGGGAGACC. Protein: CASSLPQGGET. The full CDR3 reads CASSLPQGGETQYF. V and J are TRBV28 and TRBJ2-5; tentatively, D is TRBD1 (5 bases). The read ends 3 residues before the CDR3 terminus; that terminus is restored from the germline J gene. Deletions cut 2 bases from V and 5 bases from J, with 12 bases between. The CDR3 is made up of 14 amino acids. Germline CDR1 reads MDHEN; CDR2 reads SYDVKM.

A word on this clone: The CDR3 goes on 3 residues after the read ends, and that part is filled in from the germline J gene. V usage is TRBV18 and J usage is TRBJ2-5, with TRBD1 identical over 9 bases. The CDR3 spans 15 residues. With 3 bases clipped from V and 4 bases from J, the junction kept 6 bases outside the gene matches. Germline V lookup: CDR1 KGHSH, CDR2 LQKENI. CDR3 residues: CASSPPSTGGETQYF. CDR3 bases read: TGTGCCAGCTCACCGCCTTCGACAGGGGGAGAGACC.

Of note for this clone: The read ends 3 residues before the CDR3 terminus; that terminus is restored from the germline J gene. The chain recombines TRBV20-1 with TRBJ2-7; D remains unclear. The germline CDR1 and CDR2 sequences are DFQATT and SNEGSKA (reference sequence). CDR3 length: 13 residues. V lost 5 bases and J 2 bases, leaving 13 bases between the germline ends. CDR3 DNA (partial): TGCAGTGCTGGTAGCCCAACCGCCTACGAG. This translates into CSAGSPTAYE. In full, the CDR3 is CSAGSPTAYEQYF.

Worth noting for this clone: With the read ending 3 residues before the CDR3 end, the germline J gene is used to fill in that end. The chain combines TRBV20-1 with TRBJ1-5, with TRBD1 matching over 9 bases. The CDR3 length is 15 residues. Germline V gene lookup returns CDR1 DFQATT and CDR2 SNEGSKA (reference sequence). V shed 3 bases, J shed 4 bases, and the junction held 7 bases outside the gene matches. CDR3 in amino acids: CSARGTGRLNQPQHF. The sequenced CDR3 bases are TGCAGTGCTAGGGGGACAGGGAGATTGAATCAGCCC.

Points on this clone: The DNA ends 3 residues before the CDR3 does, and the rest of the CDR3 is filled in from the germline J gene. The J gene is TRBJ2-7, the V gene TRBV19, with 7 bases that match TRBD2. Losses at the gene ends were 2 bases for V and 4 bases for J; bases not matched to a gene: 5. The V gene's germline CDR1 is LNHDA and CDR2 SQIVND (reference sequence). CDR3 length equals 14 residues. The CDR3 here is CASSISGEGYEQYF. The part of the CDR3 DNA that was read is TGTGCCAGTAGTATAAGCGGGGAAGGGTACGAG.

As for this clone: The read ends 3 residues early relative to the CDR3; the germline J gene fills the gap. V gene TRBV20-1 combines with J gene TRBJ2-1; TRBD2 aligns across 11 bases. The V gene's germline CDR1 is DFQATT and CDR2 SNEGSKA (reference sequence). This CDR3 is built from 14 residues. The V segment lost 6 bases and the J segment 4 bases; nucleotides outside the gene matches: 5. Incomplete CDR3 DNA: TGCAGTGCCGCGACTAGCGGGAAATACAATGAG. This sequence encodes CSAATSGKYNE. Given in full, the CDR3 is CSAATSGKYNEQFF.